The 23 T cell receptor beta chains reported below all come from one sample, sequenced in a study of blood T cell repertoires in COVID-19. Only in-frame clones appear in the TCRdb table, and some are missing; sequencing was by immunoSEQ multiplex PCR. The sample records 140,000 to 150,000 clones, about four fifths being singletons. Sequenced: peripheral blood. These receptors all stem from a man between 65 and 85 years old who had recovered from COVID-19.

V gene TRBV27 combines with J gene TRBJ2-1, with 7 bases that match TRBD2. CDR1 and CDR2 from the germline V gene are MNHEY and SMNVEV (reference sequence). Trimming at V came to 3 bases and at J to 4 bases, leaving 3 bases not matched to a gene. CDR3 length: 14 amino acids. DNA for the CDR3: TGTGCCAGCAGTTTGAGCGGGACTTACAATGAGCAGTTCTTC. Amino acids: CASSLSGTYNEQFF.

CDR3 residues: CASTYGDGVKVGYTF. The CDR3 DNA sequence: TGTGCCAGCACCTATGGAGACGGCGTTAAGGTCGGCTACACCTTC. The chain has TRBV6-5 and TRBJ1-2; no reliable D call. Trimming removed 7 bases at V and 8 bases at J, with 23 bases between. This CDR3 has 15 amino acids. Germline V gives CDR1 MNHEY, CDR2 SVGAGI.

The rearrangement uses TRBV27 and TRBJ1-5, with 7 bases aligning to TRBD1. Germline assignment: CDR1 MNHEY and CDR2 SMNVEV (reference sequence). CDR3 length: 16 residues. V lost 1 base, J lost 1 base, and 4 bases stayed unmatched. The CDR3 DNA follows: TGTGCCAGCAGTTTATATGGGACAGCGAGCAATCAGCCCCAGCATTTT. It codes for CASSLYGTASNQPQHF.

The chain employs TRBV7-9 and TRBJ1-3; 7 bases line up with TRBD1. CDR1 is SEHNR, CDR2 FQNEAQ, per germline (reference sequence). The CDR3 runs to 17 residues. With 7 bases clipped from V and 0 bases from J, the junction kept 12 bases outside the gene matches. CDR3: CASTLGDRFLSGNTIYF. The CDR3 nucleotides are TGTGCCAGCACCCTTGGGGACAGATTTCTCTCTGGAAACACCATATATTTT.

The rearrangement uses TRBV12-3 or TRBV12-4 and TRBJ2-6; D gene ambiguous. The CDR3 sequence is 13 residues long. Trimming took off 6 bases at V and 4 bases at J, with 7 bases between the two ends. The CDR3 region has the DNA TGTGCCAGCAGCCCCCTCGGGGCCAACGTCCTGACTTTC. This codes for CASSPLGANVLTF.

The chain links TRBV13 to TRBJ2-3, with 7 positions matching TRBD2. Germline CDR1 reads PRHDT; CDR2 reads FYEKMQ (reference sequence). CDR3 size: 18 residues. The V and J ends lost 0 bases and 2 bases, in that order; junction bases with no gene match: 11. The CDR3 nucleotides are TGTGCCAGCAGCTTAGGCCTCCTAGCGGAGCCTCACACAGATACGCAGTATTTT. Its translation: CASSLGLLAEPHTDTQYF.

The chain's CDR3 is CASSLAEHTEAFF. The CDR3 DNA reads as TGTGCCAGCAGTTTGGCGGAGCACACTGAAGCTTTCTTT. This chain links TRBV27 with TRBJ1-1, with D unclear. V gave up 3 bases and J gave up 3 bases, with 8 bases separating them. Germline V CDR1 and CDR2: MNHEY, SMNVEV (reference sequence). The CDR3 length is 13 residues.

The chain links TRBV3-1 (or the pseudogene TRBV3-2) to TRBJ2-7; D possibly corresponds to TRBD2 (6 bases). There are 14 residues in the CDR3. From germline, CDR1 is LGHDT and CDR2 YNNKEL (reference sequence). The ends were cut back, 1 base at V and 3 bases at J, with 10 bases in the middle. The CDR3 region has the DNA TGTGCCAGCAGCCAAGCGGCTAGCGACTACGAGCAGTACTTC. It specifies CASSQAASDYEQYF.

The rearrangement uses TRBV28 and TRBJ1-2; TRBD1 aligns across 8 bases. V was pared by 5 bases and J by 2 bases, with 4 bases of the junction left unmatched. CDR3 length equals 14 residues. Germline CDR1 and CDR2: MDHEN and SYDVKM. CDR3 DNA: TGTGCCAGCAGTAGGGGGGACAGGAACTATGGCTACACCTTC. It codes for CASSRGDRNYGYTF.

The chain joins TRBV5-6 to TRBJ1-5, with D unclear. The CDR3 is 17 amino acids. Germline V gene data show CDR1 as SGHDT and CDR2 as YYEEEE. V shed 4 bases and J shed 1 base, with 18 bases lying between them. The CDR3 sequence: CASSLSGGGLSNQPQHF. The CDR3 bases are TGTGCCAGCAGCCTGTCGGGCGGAGGATTAAGCAATCAGCCCCAGCATTTT.

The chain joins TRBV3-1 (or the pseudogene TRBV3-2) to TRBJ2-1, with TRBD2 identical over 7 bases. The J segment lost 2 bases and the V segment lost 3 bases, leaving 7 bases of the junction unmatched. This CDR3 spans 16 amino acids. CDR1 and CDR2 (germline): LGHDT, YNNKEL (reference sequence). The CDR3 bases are TGTGCCAGCAGCCACAAGGAGCGGGATGCCTACAATGAGCAGTTCTTC. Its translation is CASSHKERDAYNEQFF.

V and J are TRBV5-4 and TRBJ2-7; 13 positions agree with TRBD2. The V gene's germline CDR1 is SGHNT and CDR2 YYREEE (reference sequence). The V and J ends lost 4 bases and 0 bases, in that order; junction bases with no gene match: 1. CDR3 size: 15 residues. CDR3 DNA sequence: TGTGCCAGCAGCCGACTAGCGGGAGGCTCCTACGAGCAGTACTTC. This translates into CASSRLAGGSYEQYF.

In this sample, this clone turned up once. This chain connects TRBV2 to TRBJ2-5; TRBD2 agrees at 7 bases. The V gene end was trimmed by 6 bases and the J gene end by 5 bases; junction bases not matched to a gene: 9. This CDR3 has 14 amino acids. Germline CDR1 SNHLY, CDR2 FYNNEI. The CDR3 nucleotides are TGTGCCAGCAGATGGACTAGAGCAGGGGAGACCCAGTACTTC. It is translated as CASRWTRAGETQYF.

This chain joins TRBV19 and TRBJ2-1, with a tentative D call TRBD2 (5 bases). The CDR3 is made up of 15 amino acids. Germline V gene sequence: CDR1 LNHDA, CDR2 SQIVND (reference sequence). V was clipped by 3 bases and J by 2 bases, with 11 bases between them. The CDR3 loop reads CASSMVANTYNEQFF. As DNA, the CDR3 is TGTGCCAGTAGTATGGTAGCGAACACCTACAATGAGCAGTTCTTC. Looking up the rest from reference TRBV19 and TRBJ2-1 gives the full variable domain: DGGITQSPKYLFRKEGQNVTLSCEQNLNHDAMYWYRQDPGQGLRLIYYSQIVNDFQKGDIAEGYSVSREKKESFPLTVTSAQKNPTAFYLCASSMVANTYNEQFFGPGTRLTVL.

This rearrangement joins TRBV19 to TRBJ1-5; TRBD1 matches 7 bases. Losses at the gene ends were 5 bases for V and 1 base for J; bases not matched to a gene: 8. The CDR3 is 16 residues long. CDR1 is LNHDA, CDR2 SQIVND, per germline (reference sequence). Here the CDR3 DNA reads TGTGCCAGTAGTTTACAGGGGAGCGGGAGCAATCAGCCCCAGCATTTT. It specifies CASSLQGSGSNQPQHF. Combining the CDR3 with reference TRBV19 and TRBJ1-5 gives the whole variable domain DGGITQSPKYLFRKEGQNVTLSCEQNLNHDAMYWYRQDPGQGLRLIYYSQIVNDFQKGDIAEGYSVSREKKESFPLTVTSAQKNPTAFYLCASSLQGSGSNQPQHFGDGTRLSIL.

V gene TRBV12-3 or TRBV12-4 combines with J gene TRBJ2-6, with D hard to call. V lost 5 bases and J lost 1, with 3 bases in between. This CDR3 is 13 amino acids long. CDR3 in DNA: TGTGCCAGCAGTGAGTCTGGGGCCAACGTCCTGACTTTC. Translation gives CASSESGANVLTF.

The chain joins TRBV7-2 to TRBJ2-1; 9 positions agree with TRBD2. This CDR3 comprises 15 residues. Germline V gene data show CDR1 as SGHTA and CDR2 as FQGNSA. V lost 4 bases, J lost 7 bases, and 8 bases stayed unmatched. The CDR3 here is CASSWVGGRVNEQFF. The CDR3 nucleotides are TGTGCCAGCAGCTGGGTCGGCGGGAGGGTGAATGAGCAGTTCTTC.

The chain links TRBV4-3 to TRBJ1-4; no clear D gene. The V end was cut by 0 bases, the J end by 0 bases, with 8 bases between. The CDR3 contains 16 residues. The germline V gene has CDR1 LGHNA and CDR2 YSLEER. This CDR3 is CASSQELAATNEKLFF. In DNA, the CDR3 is TGCGCCAGCAGCCAAGAGTTGGCAGCAACTAATGAAAAACTGTTTTTT.

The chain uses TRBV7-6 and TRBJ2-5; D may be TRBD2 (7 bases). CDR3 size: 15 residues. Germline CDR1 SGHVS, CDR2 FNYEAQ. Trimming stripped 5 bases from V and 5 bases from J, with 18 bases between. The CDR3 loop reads CASSLPPPGGETQYF. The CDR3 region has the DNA TGTGCCAGCAGCCTGCCTCCCCCGGGGGGCGAGACCCAGTACTTC.

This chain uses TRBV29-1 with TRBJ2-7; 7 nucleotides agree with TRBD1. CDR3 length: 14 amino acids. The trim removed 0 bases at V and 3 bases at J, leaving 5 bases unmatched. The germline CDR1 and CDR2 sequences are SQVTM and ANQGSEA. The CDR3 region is CSVEDPDRDYEQYF. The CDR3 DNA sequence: TGCAGCGTTGAAGACCCAGACAGGGACTACGAGCAGTACTTC.

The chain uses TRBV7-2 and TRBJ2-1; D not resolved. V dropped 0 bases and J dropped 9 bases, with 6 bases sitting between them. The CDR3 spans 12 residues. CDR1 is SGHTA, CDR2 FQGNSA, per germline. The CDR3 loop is CASSLAQSEQFF. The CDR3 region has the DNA TGTGCCAGCAGCTTAGCGCAGTCTGAGCAGTTCTTC.

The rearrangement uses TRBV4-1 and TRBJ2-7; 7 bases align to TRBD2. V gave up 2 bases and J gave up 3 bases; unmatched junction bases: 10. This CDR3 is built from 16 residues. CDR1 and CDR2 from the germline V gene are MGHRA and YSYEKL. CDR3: CASSQSRGGRHYEQYF. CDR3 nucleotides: TGCGCCAGCAGCCAATCTCGGGGCGGGAGACACTACGAGCAGTACTTC.

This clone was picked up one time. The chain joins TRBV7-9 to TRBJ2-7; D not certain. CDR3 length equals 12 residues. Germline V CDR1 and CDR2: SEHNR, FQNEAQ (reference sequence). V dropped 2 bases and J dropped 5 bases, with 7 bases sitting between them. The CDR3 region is CASSLTTHEQYF. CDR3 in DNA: TGTGCCAGCAGCTTAACAACGCACGAGCAGTACTTC.